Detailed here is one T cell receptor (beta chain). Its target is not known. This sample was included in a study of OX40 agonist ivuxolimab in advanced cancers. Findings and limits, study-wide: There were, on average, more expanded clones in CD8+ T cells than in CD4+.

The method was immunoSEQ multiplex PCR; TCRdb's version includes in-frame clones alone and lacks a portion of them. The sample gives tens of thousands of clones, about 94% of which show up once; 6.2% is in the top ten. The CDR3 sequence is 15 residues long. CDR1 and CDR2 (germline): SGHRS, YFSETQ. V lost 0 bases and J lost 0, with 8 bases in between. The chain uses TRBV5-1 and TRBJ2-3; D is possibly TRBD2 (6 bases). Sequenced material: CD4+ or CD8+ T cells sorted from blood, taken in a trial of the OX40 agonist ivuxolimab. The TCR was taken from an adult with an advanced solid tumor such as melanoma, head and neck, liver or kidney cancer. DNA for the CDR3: TGCGCCAGCAGCTTGGGTGGGGGGAGCACAGATACGCAGTATTTT. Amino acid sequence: CASSLGGGSTDTQYF.